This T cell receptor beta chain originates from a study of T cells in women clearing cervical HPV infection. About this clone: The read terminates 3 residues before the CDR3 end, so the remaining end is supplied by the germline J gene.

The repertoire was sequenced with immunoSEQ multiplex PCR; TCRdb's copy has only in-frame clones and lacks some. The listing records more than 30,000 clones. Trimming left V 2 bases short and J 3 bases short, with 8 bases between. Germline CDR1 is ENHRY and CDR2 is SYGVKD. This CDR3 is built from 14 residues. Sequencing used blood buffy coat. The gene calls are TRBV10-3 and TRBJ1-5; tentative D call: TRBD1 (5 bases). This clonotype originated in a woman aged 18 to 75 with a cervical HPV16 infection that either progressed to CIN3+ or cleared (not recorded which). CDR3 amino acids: CAISEGGSNQPQHF. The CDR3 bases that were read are TGTGCCATCAGTGAGGGGGGGTCCAATCAGCCC.